A single sample gave rise to the 8 T cell receptor beta chains below, sequenced in a study of PD-L1 blockade in urothelial cancer. Time point defined: peripheral blood 6 weeks after treatment start. Assay used: immunoSEQ multiplex PCR; TCRdb lists only in-frame clones, some missing. The sample shows tens of thousands of clones, 85% to 90% of them seen only once. The material was PBMCs, obtained around atezolizumab (anti-PD-L1) treatment. All receptors come from a man aged 60 to 75 with urothelial cancer.

The rearrangement links TRBV4-1 to TRBJ1-4; tentative D call: TRBD1 (6 bases). Trimming stripped 6 bases from V and 8 bases from J, with 19 bases between. The CDR3 totals 15 residues. Looked up from germline, CDR1 is MGHRA and CDR2 is YSYEKL. The CDR3 loop is CASRFLGGAEEKLFF. The DNA for the CDR3 is TGCGCCAGCAGATTCTTAGGGGGGGCGGAGGAAAAACTGTTTTTT.

This chain links TRBV30 with TRBJ2-7; tentatively, D is TRBD2 (6 bases). The germline V gene has CDR1 GTSNPN and CDR2 SVGIG (reference sequence). V was pared by 2 bases and J by 6 bases, with 20 bases between. The CDR3 contains 15 residues. CDR3: CAWSRFGTSWGEQYF. CDR3 DNA: TGTGCCTGGAGTCGGTTTGGGACTTCCTGGGGCGAGCAGTACTTC.

The chain couples TRBV28 to TRBJ1-4; 8 bases line up with TRBD1. The CDR3 runs 16 residues. CDR1 and CDR2 from the germline V gene are MDHEN and SYDVKM. Trimming cost V 1 base and J 7 bases; bases outside gene matches: 8. In DNA, the CDR3 is TGTGCCAGCAGTTTATTCCAGGGGGCTATTATTGAAAAACTGTTTTTT. This translates into CASSLFQGAIIEKLFF.

This clone was seen a few times. The chain employs TRBV21-1 and TRBJ1-5. TRBV21-1 is labeled a pseudogene. CDR3 size: 16 residues. The CDR3: CASSKVLWGGGQPQHF. In DNA form, the CDR3 reads TGTGCCAGCAGCAAAGTCTTGTGGGGGGGCGGGCAGCCCCAGCATTTT.

The rearrangement links TRBV4-1 to TRBJ2-1, with D possibly TRBD2 on 6 matching bases. CDR1 and CDR2 (germline): MGHRA, YSYEKL. Trimming stripped 3 bases from V and 3 bases from J, with 18 bases between. This CDR3 comprises 17 residues. The CDR3 here is CASSHPIGRRRYNEQFF. Here the CDR3 DNA reads TGCGCCAGCAGCCATCCTATCGGGAGACGCCGCTACAATGAGCAGTTCTTC.

CDR3 in amino acids: CSAWTENYGYTF. The CDR3 region has the DNA TGCAGCGCCTGGACAGAGAACTATGGCTACACCTTC. The rearrangement links TRBV29-1 to TRBJ1-2; the D gene is possibly TRBD1 (6 bases). Per germline, CDR1 SQVTM and CDR2 ANQGSEA. This CDR3 is built from 12 residues. V lost 7 bases and J lost 2, with 11 bases in between.

V and J are TRBV6-1 and TRBJ2-7; 7 positions match TRBD1. This CDR3 comprises 15 residues. The J segment lost 2 bases and the V segment lost 7 bases, leaving 11 bases of the junction unmatched. The V gene's germline CDR1 is MNHNS and CDR2 SASEGT. For the CDR3, the DNA is TGTGCCAGCAAAAAAGACAGGGAACGCACCTACGAGCAGTACTTC. As protein: CASKKDRERTYEQYF.

The chain uses TRBV5-1 and TRBJ2-7, with a tentative D call TRBD2 (10 bases). V dropped 1 base and J dropped 4 bases, with 15 bases sitting between them. The germline V gene has CDR1 SGHRS and CDR2 YFSETQ. This CDR3 region has 15 residues. CDR3: CASSLTSGTGYEQYF. The CDR3, as DNA: TGCGCCAGCAGCTTGACTAGCGGGACAGGGTACGAGCAGTACTTC.